The sequence of this T cell receptor (beta chain) was determined in a study of cytomegalovirus exposure and HLA in healthy donors. Study context: The 100 to 150 validation repertoires matched the 666 first-cohort repertoires in platform, a later analysis reported. The study's findings and limits: It was confirmed in vitro that a few of the CMV-associated chains were specific for CMV antigens. The study labeled around 160 TCR beta chains cytomegalovirus-associated.

Comments on this clone: Its antigen is still unknown.

Germline CDR1 SGDLS, CDR2 YYNGEE. The CDR3 runs to 15 residues. The J segment lost 1 base and the V segment lost 4 bases, leaving 4 bases of the junction unmatched. The assay was immunoSEQ multiplex PCR, and TCRdb's table has in-frame clones only and misses some. The profile shows fewer than 150,000 clones, about 88% of them singletons. Material: PBMCs. The rearrangement joins TRBV9 to TRBJ2-1; 8 positions agree with TRBD2. This receptor was obtained from a young man in good health and CMV-seropositive. CDR3 loop: CASSPGGGSYNEQFF. CDR3 DNA: TGTGCCAGCAGCCCCGGGGGGGGTTCCTACAATGAGCAGTTCTTC.